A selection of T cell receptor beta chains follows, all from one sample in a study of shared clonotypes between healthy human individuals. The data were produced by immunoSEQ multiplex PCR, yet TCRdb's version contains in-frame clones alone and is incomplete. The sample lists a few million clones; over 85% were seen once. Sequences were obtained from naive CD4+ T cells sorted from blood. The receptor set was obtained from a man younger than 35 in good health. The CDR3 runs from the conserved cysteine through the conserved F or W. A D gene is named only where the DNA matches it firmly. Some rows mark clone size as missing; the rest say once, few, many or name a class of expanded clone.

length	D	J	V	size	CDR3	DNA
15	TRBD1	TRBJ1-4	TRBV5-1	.	CASSLGQGSNEKLFF	TGCGCCAGCAGCTTGGGACAGGGGTCTAATGAAAAACTGTTTTTT
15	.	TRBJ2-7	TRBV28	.	CASRSQSLGAYEQYF	TGTGCCAGCAGGTCGCAGAGTTTGGGCGCCTACGAGCAGTACTTC
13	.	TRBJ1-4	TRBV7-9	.	CASSLRSGEKLFF	TGTGCCAGCAGCCTACGTTCGGGCGAAAAACTGTTTTTT
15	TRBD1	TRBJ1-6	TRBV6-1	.	CASSRDRDPYSPLHF	TGTGCCAGCAGTCGAGACAGGGATCCGTATTCACCCCTCCACTTT
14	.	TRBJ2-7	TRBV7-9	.	CASSLTGQSYEQYF	TGTGCCAGCAGCTTAACAGGGCAATCCTACGAGCAGTACTTC
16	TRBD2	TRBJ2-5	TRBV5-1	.	CASSYERGAGQETQYF	TGCGCCAGCAGCTACGAGCGGGGGGCGGGTCAAGAGACCCAGTACTTC
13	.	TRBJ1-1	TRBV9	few	CASSADLRNEAFF	TGTGCCAGCAGCGCCGACCTCCGAAATGAAGCTTTCTTT
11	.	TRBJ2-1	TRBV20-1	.	CSARVGGEQFF	TGCAGTGCTAGAGTCGGGGGTGAGCAGTTCTTC
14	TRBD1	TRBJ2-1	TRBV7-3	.	CASSLDRGLNEQFF	TGTGCCAGCAGCTTGGACAGGGGGCTGAATGAGCAGTTCTTC
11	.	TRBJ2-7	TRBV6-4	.	CASRNNYEQYF	TGTGCCAGCAGAAACAACTACGAGCAGTACTTC
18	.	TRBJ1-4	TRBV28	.	CASSSIGAGVTTNEKLFF	TGTGCCAGCAGTTCGATAGGGGCAGGGGTTACAACTAATGAAAAACTGTTTTTT
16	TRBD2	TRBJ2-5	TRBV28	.	CASSASSGGAGQTQYF	TGTGCCAGCAGTGCCTCTAGCGGGGGGGCCGGGCAGACCCAGTACTTC
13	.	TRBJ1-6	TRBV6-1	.	CASLQGSDSPLHF	TGTGCCAGCCTACAGGGAAGTGATTCACCCCTCCACTTT
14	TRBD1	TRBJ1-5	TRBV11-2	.	CASSLGQGGQPQHF	TGTGCCAGCAGCTTAGGACAGGGTGGGCAGCCCCAGCATTTT
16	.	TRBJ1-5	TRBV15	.	CATSRQGDRRNQPQHF	TGTGCCACCAGCAGGCAGGGAGACAGGCGGAATCAGCCCCAGCATTTT
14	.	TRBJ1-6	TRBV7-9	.	CASSLTGDGSPLHF	TGTGCCAGCAGCTTAACGGGGGATGGTTCACCCCTCCACTTT
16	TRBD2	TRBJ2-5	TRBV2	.	CASSGGGLAGGETQYF	TGTGCCAGCAGTGGGGGCGGACTAGCGGGAGGAGAGACCCAGTACTTC
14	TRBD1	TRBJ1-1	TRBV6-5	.	CASSLDRANTEAFF	TGTGCCAGCAGTCTAGACAGGGCGAACACTGAAGCTTTCTTT
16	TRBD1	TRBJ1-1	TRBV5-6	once	CASRSRDRGQNTEAFF	TGTGCCAGCAGGAGCCGGGACAGGGGCCAGAACACTGAAGCTTTCTTT
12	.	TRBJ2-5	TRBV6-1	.	CASSEQGETQYF	TGTGCCAGCAGTGAACAGGGAGAGACCCAGTACTTC
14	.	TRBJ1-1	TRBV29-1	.	CSVEGGTLNTEAFF	TGCAGCGTTGAAGGGGGAACCTTGAACACTGAAGCTTTCTTT
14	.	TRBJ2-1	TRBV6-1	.	CASSVGGSYNEQFF	TGTGCCAGCAGTGTAGGGGGCTCCTACAATGAGCAGTTCTTC
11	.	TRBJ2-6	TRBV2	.	CASDNQGVLTF	TGTGCCAGCGACAATCAGGGCGTCCTGACTTTC
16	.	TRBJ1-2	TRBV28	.	CASVGRDARRFDGYTF	TGTGCCAGCGTTGGCAGGGACGCTCGTAGATTCGATGGCTACACCTTC
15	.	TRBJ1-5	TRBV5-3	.	CARRLGKVSNQPQHF	TGTGCCAGAAGACTGGGGAAGGTTAGCAATCAGCCCCAGCATTTT
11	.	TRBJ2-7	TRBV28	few	CASSLRSEQYF	TGTGCCAGCAGTCTCAGAAGCGAGCAGTACTTC
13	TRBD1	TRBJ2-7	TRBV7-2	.	CASIPTGVGEQYF	TGTGCCAGCATCCCGACAGGGGTTGGCGAGCAGTACTTC
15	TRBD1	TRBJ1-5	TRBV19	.	CASATGQGASQPQHF	TGTGCCAGTGCGACAGGGCAGGGGGCGAGTCAGCCCCAGCATTTT